This record concerns one T cell receptor (beta chain) sequence. Read sequence stops 3 residues before the CDR3 end, and the germline J gene provides the missing end. This record belongs to a study of T cells in women clearing cervical HPV infection. About the research overall: No precancer developed; the control's incident HPV16 infection cleared within 12 months. For cases, blood was sampled a median about 150 days after lesion detection, interquartile range roughly 90 to 230 days. HLA type could not be excluded as a confounder.

HPV was found by MY09/MY11 PCR and dot-blot genotyping. Sequencing used immunoSEQ multiplex PCR; TCRdb keeps in-frame clones, though not all of them. This repertoire comprises about 32,000 clones; its ten largest clones make up around 6.6%. There are 15 residues in the CDR3. Germline values: CDR1 SGHVS, CDR2 FQNEAQ. Trimming cost V 5 bases and J 4 bases; bases outside gene matches: 6. V is TRBV7-8 and J is TRBJ2-1; 9 bases line up with TRBD2. Sequencing was performed on blood buffy coat. The TCR comes from a woman between 18 and 70 years old with a cervical HPV16 infection that either progressed to CIN3+ or cleared (not recorded which). Here the CDR3 reads CASSVSGGMYNEQFF. Partial CDR3 DNA: TGTGCCAGCAGCGTCAGCGGGGGGATGTACAATGAG.